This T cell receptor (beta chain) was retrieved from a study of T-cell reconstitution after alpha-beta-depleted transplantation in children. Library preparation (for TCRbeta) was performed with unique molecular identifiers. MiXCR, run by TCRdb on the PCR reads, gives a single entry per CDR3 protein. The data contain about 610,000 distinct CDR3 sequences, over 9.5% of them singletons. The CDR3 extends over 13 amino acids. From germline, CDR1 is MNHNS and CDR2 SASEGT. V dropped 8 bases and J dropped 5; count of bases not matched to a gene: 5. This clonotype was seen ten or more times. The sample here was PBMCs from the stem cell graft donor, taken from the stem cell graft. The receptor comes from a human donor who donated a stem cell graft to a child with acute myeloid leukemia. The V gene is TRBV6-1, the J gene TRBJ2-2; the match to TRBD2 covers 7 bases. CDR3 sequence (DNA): TGTGCCAGCGGGGGAGGGCGGACCGGGGAGCTGTTTTTT. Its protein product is CASGGGRTGELFF.